This entry is about one T cell receptor beta chain. In the study's own analysis: Amplification of reference gene primers was used by the study to estimate nucleated cell counts. Measured with immunoSEQ multiplex PCR; TCRdb has only the in-frame clones, and not every one. D and trimming were read from the DNA, whereas the V and J calls and clone size are those reported in that table. The sample has approximately 390,000 clones; approximately 87% are singletons. These data belong to a study of blood T cell repertoires in COVID-19. CDR3 length equals 15 residues. Trimming at V came to 4 bases and at J to 6 bases, leaving 9 bases not matched to a gene. Germline V gives CDR1 LGHNA, CDR2 YNFKEQ.

Specimen: peripheral blood. This chain joins TRBV4-2 and TRBJ2-3; TRBD2 aligns across 8 bases. The receptor comes from a woman aged 60-75 years with COVID-19, enrolled during active disease. The CDR3 sequence: CASSPEAGEGDTQYF. CDR3 DNA: TGTGCCAGCAGCCCCGAAGCGGGGGAAGGGGATACGCAGTATTTT.